This TCR beta chain derives from a study of identical twins. In the case of this clonotype: Its specificity is not known.

This CDR3 spans 15 amino acids. Germline values: CDR1 SGHTA, CDR2 FQGNSA. The ends were cut back, 5 bases at V and 2 bases at J, with 16 bases in the middle. A universal primer site was added by template switching, and unique molecular identifiers were carried by the cDNA. TCRdb reprocessed the 5' RACE reads with MiXCR, giving one entry per CDR3 protein. The sample has around 280,000 distinct CDR3 sequences; more than 6.5% are singletons. General observations from the study: An excess of low generation probability was shown by twin-shared out-of-frame alpha sequences. Within monozygotic twins, out-of-frame TCR alpha sharing was underestimated by the models. The study drew conclusions from cross-sectional statistical analysis, not from following the same donors.

This sample also appeared in a second study, on yellow fever vaccine responses in identical twins.

The sample was memory (CD45RO+) T cells sorted from blood. The chain combines TRBV7-2 with TRBJ2-7; TRBD1 might be the D (6 bases). The source of this sequence is a woman under 30 in good health. The CDR3 coding sequence is TGTGCCAGCAGCACAAGCCGGGACAAGGCCTACGAGCAGTACTTC. Residues: CASSTSRDKAYEQYF.